This TCR beta chain derives from a study of shared clonotypes between healthy human individuals. This CDR3 spans 15 amino acids. The germline CDR1 and CDR2 sequences are SGHTA and FQGTGA. Trimming removed 4 bases from V and 7 bases from J; junction bases left unmatched: 3. Each replicate PCR on the sorted subsets used 150 to 200 ng DNA (around 30,000 T cell genomes). Original processing notes: Junction-only sequences without quality scores were provided by ImmunoSEQ, so filtering was different. Generated by immunoSEQ multiplex PCR, the TCRdb table keeps only in-frame clones and is missing some. V and J calls and clone size are copied from that table; D and trimming were computed from the DNA. This sample has some 2.4 million clones; 80% to 95% occur once, and the top ten carry 0.36%.

The receptor was derived from a man aged 18 to 30 in good health. Some clones in this sample may be carry-over from other donors' samples. Sample: naive CD4+ T cells from PBMCs. Subset in this sample: CD45RA+ positively selected. The chain recombines TRBV7-3 with TRBJ2-1; 14 nucleotides align to TRBD2. The CDR3 DNA is TGTGCCAGCAGCTGGGGACTAGCGGGAGTTAATGAGCAGTTCTTC. Translation gives CASSWGLAGVNEQFF.